These T cell receptor beta chains were read from a single sample in a study of cytomegalovirus exposure and HLA in healthy donors. The data were produced by immunoSEQ multiplex PCR, yet TCRdb's version contains in-frame clones alone and is incomplete. The sample consists of 200,000 to 250,000 clones, nearly 80% of them appearing once. The sequenced sample consisted of PBMCs. These receptors were collected from a man younger than 35 in good health and CMV-seronegative. Each CDR3 is given with its conserved first and last residue. The order of the fields is J gene, D gene, V gene, clone size, CDR3 protein, CDR3 DNA. The D gene is left open where the match is weak. Only some rows state a clone size, as once, few, many or a class for expanded clones.

TRBJ2-1 TRBD2 TRBV7-7 NA CASSLEASGSGNEQFF TGTGCTAGCAGCTTAGAAGCTAGCGGGAGTGGGAATGAGCAGTTCTTC
TRBJ1-2 NA TRBV7-2 NA CASSLVLGNYDYGYTF TGTGCCAGCAGCTTAGTGCTCGGGAACTATGACTATGGCTACACCTTC
TRBJ1-4 NA TRBV7-2 NA CASSLEARGLIYF TGTGCCAGCAGCTTAGAGGCCAGAGGGCTAATCTATTTT
TRBJ2-7 NA TRBV5-4 NA CASSLGSSAPYEQYF TGTGCCAGCAGCTTGGGGTCTAGCGCGCCCTACGAGCAGTACTTC
TRBJ1-2 NA TRBV30 NA CAWSFEARNYGYTF TGTGCCTGGAGTTTCGAGGCGCGGAACTATGGCTACACCTTC
TRBJ2-2 NA TRBV2 NA CASGPDGGLGTGELFF TGTGCCAGCGGCCCGGACGGGGGTTTGGGCACCGGGGAGCTGTTTTTT
TRBJ1-1 TRBD1 TRBV7-9 NA CASTTGALHTEAFF TGTGCCAGTACCACAGGGGCCCTTCACACTGAAGCTTTCTTT
TRBJ2-5 NA TRBV19 NA CASSPTTQAQETQYF TGTGCCAGTAGTCCCACCACACAGGCGCAAGAGACCCAGTACTTC
TRBJ1-1 NA TRBV19 NA CASSIAGGHTEAFF TGTGCCAGTAGTATAGCCGGGGGACACACTGAAGCTTTCTTT
TRBJ2-7 NA TRBV10-1 NA CASSESRDNSYEQYF TGCGCCAGCAGTGAGTCACGTGACAACTCCTACGAGCAGTACTTC
TRBJ2-1 NA TRBV19 NA CATNWGSPYNEQFF TGTGCCACAAATTGGGGCAGTCCCTACAATGAGCAGTTCTTC
TRBJ2-7 NA TRBV19 NA CASSIVSDSNEQYF TGTGCCAGTAGTATAGTGAGCGACAGTAACGAGCAGTACTTC
TRBJ2-1 TRBD2 TRBV5-1 NA CASSPGLAGARNEQFF TGCGCCAGCAGCCCAGGACTAGCGGGAGCGCGCAATGAGCAGTTCTTC
TRBJ1-2 NA TRBV4-2 NA CASSQETGDSRFGYTF TGTGCCAGCAGCCAAGAAACGGGTGACAGTCGGTTTGGCTACACCTTC
TRBJ2-7 TRBD2 TRBV14 few CASSFLGSGSYEQYF TGTGCCAGCAGCTTCCTGGGTAGCGGGAGCTACGAGCAGTACTTC
TRBJ1-2 NA TRBV9 once CASSGPGTSRGYTF TGTGCCAGCAGCGGCCCTGGGACTTCCCGAGGCTACACCTTC
TRBJ2-3 NA TRBV18 few CASSPLAVSGPDTQYF TGTGCCAGCTCACCCTTAGCGGTTTCAGGTCCAGATACGCAGTATTTT
TRBJ2-1 TRBD2 TRBV7-3 NA CASSPSSGPPHNEQFF TGTGCCAGCAGCCCGTCTAGCGGTCCCCCGCACAATGAGCAGTTCTTC
TRBJ2-7 NA TRBV21-1 NA CASSKATGLAGAEEQYF TGTGCCAGCAGCAAAGCCACAGGACTAGCGGGAGCTGAGGAGCAGTACTTC
TRBJ2-5 NA TRBV5-4 NA CASSLGGTPTQETQYF TGTGCCAGCAGCTTGGGAGGGACACCTACTCAAGAGACCCAGTACTTC
TRBJ1-2 TRBD1 TRBV5-4 NA CASSPGTEHGYTF TGTGCCAGCAGCCCAGGGACAGAGCATGGCTACACCTTC
TRBJ1-1 NA TRBV10-3 NA CAISESRGRNTEAFF TGTGCCATCAGTGAGTCGAGAGGGCGGAACACTGAAGCTTTCTTT
TRBJ2-3 TRBD1 TRBV2 once CASDREMDTQYF TGTGCCAGCGACAGGGAGATGGATACGCAGTATTTT
TRBJ2-7 NA TRBV6-6 few CASSQDPGGYEQYF TGTGCCAGCAGCCAAGACCCCGGCGGGTACGAGCAGTACTTC
TRBJ1-1 NA TRBV5-4 NA CASSVRGSTEAFF TGTGCCAGCAGCGTCAGGGGTAGCACTGAAGCTTTCTTT
TRBJ2-1 TRBD2 TRBV27 NA CASSRPGLAGVRFF TGTGCCAGCAGCCGCCCGGGACTAGCGGGAGTAAGGTTCTTC
TRBJ2-1 NA TRBV27 NA CASRRLLNEQFF TGTGCCAGCCGTCGACTTCTCAATGAGCAGTTCTTC
TRBJ1-1 NA TRBV29-1 NA CSVGSPDTEAFF TGCAGCGTCGGGAGCCCCGACACTGAAGCTTTCTTT
TRBJ2-3 TRBD2 TRBV19 NA CASSSPSGGTSTDTQYF TGTGCCAGTAGTTCCCCTAGCGGGGGGACTAGCACAGATACGCAGTATTTT